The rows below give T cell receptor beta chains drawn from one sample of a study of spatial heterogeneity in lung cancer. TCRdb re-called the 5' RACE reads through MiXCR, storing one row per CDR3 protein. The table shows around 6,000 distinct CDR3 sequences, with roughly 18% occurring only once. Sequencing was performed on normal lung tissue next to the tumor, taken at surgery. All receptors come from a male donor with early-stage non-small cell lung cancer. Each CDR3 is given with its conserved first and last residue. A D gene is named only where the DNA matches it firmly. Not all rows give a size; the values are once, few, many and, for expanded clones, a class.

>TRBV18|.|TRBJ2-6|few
CASSPQGPGANVLTF
TGTGCCAGCTCACCCCAGGGCCCTGGGGCCAACGTCCTGACTTTC
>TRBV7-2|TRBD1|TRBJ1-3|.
CASSQGEYRGGGNTIYF
TGTGCCAGCAGCCAAGGCGAGTACAGGGGAGGAGGAAACACCATATATTTT
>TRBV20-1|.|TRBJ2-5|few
CSAREFRDGETQYF
TGCAGTGCTAGGGAATTCAGGGACGGAGAGACCCAGTACTTC
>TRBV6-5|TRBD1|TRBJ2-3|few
CASSYGTGDLDTDTQYF
TGTGCCAGCAGTTATGGGACAGGGGATTTGGACACAGATACGCAGTATTTT
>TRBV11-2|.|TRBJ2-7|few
CASSHARSTAREQYF
TGTGCCAGCAGCCATGCAAGATCGACGGCCCGCGAGCAGTACTTC
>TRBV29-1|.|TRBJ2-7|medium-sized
CSVEGGPGMYEQYF
TGCAGCGTTGAAGGCGGCCCCGGCATGTACGAGCAGTACTTC
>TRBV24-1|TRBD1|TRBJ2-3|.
CATSETGTDTQYF
TGTGCCACCAGTGAGACAGGGACAGATACGCAGTATTTT
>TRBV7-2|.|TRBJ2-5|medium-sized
CASSLGSGKETQYF
TGTGCCAGCAGCTTAGGGTCAGGGAAGGAGACCCAGTACTTC
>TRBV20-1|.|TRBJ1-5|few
CSASVDRMNQPQHF
TGCAGTGCTAGTGTGGACCGGATGAATCAGCCCCAGCATTTT
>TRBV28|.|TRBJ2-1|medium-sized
CASRDLSMPGVSGDEQFF
TGTGCCAGCAGGGACCTCTCGATGCCGGGAGTATCTGGGGATGAGCAGTTCTTC
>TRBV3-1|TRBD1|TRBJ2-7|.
CASRNGQVSSYEQYF
TGTGCCAGCCGAAACGGACAGGTCAGCTCCTACGAGCAGTACTTC